Given below is one TCR beta chain in context. What it binds is not known. Germline and junction disagree at one end, which may indicate a read error. The entry originates in a study of blood T cells in healthy people across ages. General study points: Age brought a roughly linear fall in TCR beta diversity measured per million T cells.

Together with a sample-barcoded 5' primer, a J-beta primer mix was included in a second PCR lasting about 6 to 11 cycles. TCRdb ran MiXCR on the 5' RACE reads and lists one entry per CDR3 protein. The sample includes 1.2 million to 1.5 million distinct CDR3 sequences, around 55% of them seen just once. Germline loops: CDR1 MNHEY, CDR2 SVGAGI. This CDR3 region has 15 residues. Researchers report isolating at least 7 million PBMCs per sample. Sequenced sample: blood. The receptor was derived from a man in his late teens or twenties in good health. This chain links TRBV6-5 with TRBJ2-6; TRBD1 or TRBD2 may be the D gene (5 bases each). The CDR3 DNA reads as TGTGCCAGCAGGCGACGGGGCTCTGGGGCCAGCGTCCTGACTTTC. Its translation: CASRRRGSGASVLTF.